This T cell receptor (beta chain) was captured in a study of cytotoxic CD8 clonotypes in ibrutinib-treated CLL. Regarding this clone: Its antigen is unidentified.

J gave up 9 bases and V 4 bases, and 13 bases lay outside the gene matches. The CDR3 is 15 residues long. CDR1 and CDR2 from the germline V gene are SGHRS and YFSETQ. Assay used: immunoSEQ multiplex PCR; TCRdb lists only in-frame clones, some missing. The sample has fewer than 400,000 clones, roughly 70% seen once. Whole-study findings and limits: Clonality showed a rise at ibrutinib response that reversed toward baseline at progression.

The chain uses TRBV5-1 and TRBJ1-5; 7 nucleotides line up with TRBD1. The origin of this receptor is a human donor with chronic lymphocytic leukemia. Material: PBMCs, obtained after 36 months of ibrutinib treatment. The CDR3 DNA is TGCGCCAGCAGCCCCATACCGGGACAGCTAGGGCCCCAGCATTTT. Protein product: CASSPIPGQLGPQHF.